This TCR beta chain was documented in a study of T cells in women clearing cervical HPV infection. Whole-study context: Cases' blood sampling followed lesion detection by median approximately 140 days (90 to 200).

The data were produced by immunoSEQ multiplex PCR, yet TCRdb's version contains in-frame clones alone and is incomplete. The sample table sets out 25,000 to 35,000 clones. Germline V gene data show CDR1 as SGHNT and CDR2 as YYREEE (reference sequence). V gave up 0 bases and J gave up 3 bases, with 9 bases separating them. This CDR3 is 14 amino acids long. Points on this clone: Read coverage stops 3 residues before the CDR3 terminus; the germline J gene supplies the remainder.

The chain uses TRBV5-4 and TRBJ1-2, with D uncertain. This receptor was obtained from a woman between 18 and 75 years old with a cervical HPV16 infection that either progressed to CIN3+ or cleared (not recorded which). Sequenced material: blood buffy coat. CDR3 DNA, as far as it was read: TGTGCCAGCAGCTTGGCCGCAGAATACTATGGC. Translating it yields CASSLAAEYYG. The complete CDR3 reads CASSLAAEYYGYTF. The whole variable domain, filled in from reference TRBV5-4 and TRBJ1-2, reads ETGVTQSPTHLIKTRGQQVTLRCSSQSGHNTVSWYQQALGQGPQFIFQYYREEENGRGNFPPRFSGLQFPNYSSELNVNALELDDSALYLCASSLAAEYYGYTFGSGTRLTVV.